The subject of this entry is one TCR beta chain. Its antigen is still unknown. Treatment here: oral pan-JAK inhibitor, 5-10 mg twice daily. This sample was included in a study of CD8+ T cells in alopecia areata. Study-level information: Tofacitinib continued for 6 to 18 months and was then withheld for 6 months. Among treated patients, severity was scored by affected scalp area percentage. General observations from the study: Mice gave a clearer picture of TCR sharing than patients did, possibly for HLA-related reasons.

The sequencing template was cDNA reverse transcribed from extracted RNA. Clones were read by immunoSEQ multiplex PCR, and TCRdb kept only the in-frame ones, dropping some. The sample has 110,000 or so clones; 56% are singletons. The sample here was CD4+ T cells sorted from blood, taken at week 24, from a patient treated with tofacitinib. The clonotype comes from a human donor with alopecia areata.

The CDR3 reads CRPSSSYEQYF. CDR3 nucleotides: TGCAGACCCTCTAGCTCCTACGAGCAGTACTTC. The rearrangement uses TRBV20-1 and TRBJ2-7; D gene uncertain. CDR1 is DFQATT, CDR2 SNEGSKA, per germline (reference sequence). The CDR3 has 11 amino acids.